This T cell receptor (beta chain) was found in a study of blood T cell repertoires in COVID-19. Repertoires were generated with immunoSEQ multiplex PCR, while TCRdb's copy carries only in-frame clones and drops some. The sample has about 250,000 clones; around 83% are singletons. Grouping used clinical history reported by participants in a survey and questionnaire. Exposed participants came across a COVID-19 case within 2 weeks before study entry. The CDR3 is 16 amino acids. Germline V gene lookup returns CDR1 SGHTA and CDR2 FQGTGA. The germline V and J ends were trimmed by 2 bases and 3 bases, with 14 bases remaining between them.

V and J are TRBV7-3 and TRBJ2-1; TRBD2 might be the D (6 bases). Sequencing used PBMCs or T cells enriched from blood (not recorded which). The receptor's source is a man in his forties who had been exposed to COVID-19. In DNA form, the CDR3 reads TGTGCCAGCAGCTTATCTTCGGGAGCCTACTACAATGAGCAGTTCTTC. Its translation is CASSLSSGAYYNEQFF.